Each of the 24 T cell receptor beta chains below was sequenced from the same sample in a study of OX40 agonist ivuxolimab in advanced cancers. Assay used: immunoSEQ multiplex PCR; TCRdb lists only in-frame clones, some missing. In the table there are about 65,000 clones, 91% of which are singletons. Here the sequenced sample was CD4+ or CD8+ T cells sorted from blood, taken in a trial of the OX40 agonist ivuxolimab. These receptors came from an adult with an advanced solid tumor such as melanoma, head and neck, liver or kidney cancer.

This clone has just one count. V gene TRBV6-1 combines with J gene TRBJ2-1; D gene uncertain. Germline V CDR1 and CDR2: MNHNS, SASEGT. The length of the CDR3 is 12 residues. V lost 5 bases and J 9 bases, leaving 11 bases between the germline ends. The CDR3 loop is CASSLRMGEQFF. CDR3 nucleotide sequence: TGTGCCAGCAGTCTTAGGATGGGTGAGCAGTTCTTC.

The V gene is TRBV27, the J gene TRBJ1-2; no reliable D call. V lost 4 bases to trimming and J lost 4 bases, with 10 bases between them. The CDR3 loop spans 13 amino acids. Germline V gives CDR1 MNHEY, CDR2 SMNVEV (reference sequence). Here the CDR3 reads CASSSADRYGYTF. The CDR3 DNA reads as TGTGCCAGCAGTTCCGCGGACCGCTATGGCTACACCTTC.

The V call is TRBV9, the J call TRBJ1-2, with no clear D. This CDR3 region has 15 residues. Germline lookup yields CDR1 SGDLS and CDR2 YYNGEE. Trimming took off 0 bases at V and 8 bases at J, with 17 bases between the two ends. The CDR3 nucleotides read TGTGCCAGCAGCGTAGGAAACCCTACTGCTTCCGGCTACACCTTC. Its protein product is CASSVGNPTASGYTF.

The chain recombines TRBV7-2 with TRBJ1-2; 7 bases align to TRBD1. This CDR3 is 14 amino acids long. With V trimmed by 5 bases and J by 8 bases, 11 bases remained unmatched. The germline V gene encodes CDR1 SGHTA and CDR2 FQGNSA. DNA of the CDR3: TGTGCCAGCAGCCCCCAGCCACAGGGGCGAGGCTACACCTTC. This gives the protein CASSPQPQGRGYTF.

This clone was recorded once. This chain links TRBV4-1 with TRBJ2-1, with D perhaps given as TRBD1 or TRBD2 (5 bases each). The CDR3 has 15 residues. The germline V gene has CDR1 MGHRA and CDR2 YSYEKL. Trimming left V 6 bases short and J 0 bases short, with 12 bases between. The CDR3 coding sequence is TGCGCCAGCAGACCTTCAGGGAGCTCCTACAATGAGCAGTTCTTC. Translation gives CASRPSGSSYNEQFF.

V gene TRBV5-8 combines with J gene TRBJ2-3, with D tentatively TRBD1 or TRBD2 (5 bases each). The V gene lost 2 bases and the J gene lost 1 base, with 17 bases spanning the gap. CDR3 length equals 17 residues. Germline CDR1 SGHTS, CDR2 YDEGEE. The CDR3 reads CASSLSQGPIGTDTQYF. The CDR3 DNA reads TGTGCCAGCAGCTTAAGTCAGGGACCAATAGGCACAGATACGCAGTATTTT.

The chain carries TRBV28 and TRBJ2-5; D unresolved. CDR3 length equals 14 residues. Germline CDR1 reads MDHEN; CDR2 reads SYDVKM. Trimming took 3 bases from V and 2 from J, leaving 10 bases between them. This CDR3 reads CASSFQARQETQYF. The CDR3 region has the DNA TGTGCCAGCAGTTTTCAGGCGAGACAAGAGACCCAGTACTTC.

The genes are TRBV19 and TRBJ1-5; 9 bases align to TRBD1. The CDR3 spans 15 residues. With V trimmed by 6 bases and J by 0 bases, 3 bases remained unmatched. CDR1 and CDR2 from the germline V gene are LNHDA and SQIVND (reference sequence). Written as DNA, the CDR3 is TGTGCCAGTAGGGGACAGGGAAATAGCAATCAGCCCCAGCATTTT. It yields the protein CASRGQGNSNQPQHF.

The chain recombines TRBV7-2 with TRBJ2-7; D is tentatively TRBD1 or TRBD2 (7 bases each). CDR1 is SGHTA and CDR2 is FQGNSA in the germline V gene. The germline V and J ends were trimmed by 4 bases and 4 bases, with 17 bases remaining between them. This CDR3 has 15 amino acids. CDR3 sequence (DNA): TGTGCCAGCAGCTCCCGTGGGAGGGGGCCTTACGAGCAGTACTTC. This codes for CASSSRGRGPYEQYF.

The chain uses TRBV5-4 and TRBJ2-3; 10 positions agree with TRBD2. From germline, CDR1 is SGHNT and CDR2 YYREEE (reference sequence). Trimming at V came to 6 bases and at J to 4 bases, leaving 5 bases not matched to a gene. This CDR3 spans 14 amino acids. The CDR3 DNA reads as TGTGCCAGCACCACCAGCGGGGGGGCAGATACGCAGTATTTT. The encoded protein is CASTTSGGADTQYF.

The V gene is TRBV6-1, the J gene TRBJ2-7; TRBD1 or TRBD2 may be the D gene (5 bases each). V shed 6 bases and J shed 7 bases, with 13 bases lying between them. The CDR3 extends over 12 amino acids. Per germline, CDR1 MNHNS and CDR2 SASEGT. CDR3 amino acids: CASRMGEREQYF. The CDR3 nucleotides are TGTGCCAGCAGAATGGGGGAGAGAGAGCAGTACTTC.

V gene TRBV6-1 combines with J gene TRBJ2-7, with a weak D call TRBD1 (6 bases). The V gene's germline CDR1 is MNHNS and CDR2 SASEGT. The CDR3 has 17 amino acids. V dropped 3 bases and J dropped 3 bases, with 21 bases sitting between them. DNA of the CDR3: TGTGCCAGCAGTGAGGGCCCTCTACAGGGTTTGAGCTACGAGCAGTACTTC. This translates into CASSEGPLQGLSYEQYF.

The genes are TRBV27 and TRBJ2-7, with TRBD1 matching over 11 bases. Germline CDR1 MNHEY, CDR2 SMNVEV (reference sequence). After removal of 7 bases from V and 9 bases from J, the junction contained 8 bases not matched to a gene. The CDR3 consists of 13 residues. For the CDR3, the DNA is TGTGCCAGCACAGTACCGGGACAGGGGGTGCAGTACTTC. Protein product: CASTVPGQGVQYF.

The sample holds one count of this clone. The V gene is TRBV12-1, the J gene TRBJ1-4; TRBD1, the table's D call, was not compared with the DNA. TRBV12-1 represents a pseudogene. The CDR3 loop spans 19 amino acids. The CDR3 region has the DNA TGTGCCAGCAGCTACGTCCCGGGACAGGGTTCCCCTTATAATGAAAAACTGTTTTTT. Encoded protein: CASSYVPGQGSPYNEKLFF.

This clone is a singleton in its sample. The chain has TRBV28 and TRBJ1-2; D ambiguous. This CDR3 contains 12 residues. Germline CDR1 MDHEN, CDR2 SYDVKM. Between the trimmed V and J ends, which lost 2 bases and 7 bases, there was a span of 8 bases. The CDR3 DNA reads as TGTGCCAGCAGTTTACTACGAAGTGGCTACACCTTC. Protein product: CASSLLRSGYTF.

The chain has TRBV28 and TRBJ1-3; 7 nucleotides align to TRBD1. The CDR3 has 14 amino acids. Germline assignment: CDR1 MDHEN and CDR2 SYDVKM. Trimming cost V 6 bases and J 0 bases; bases outside gene matches: 2. CDR3 nucleotide sequence: TGTGCCAGCAGAGACAGGGCCTCTGGAAACACCATATATTTT. This translates into CASRDRASGNTIYF.

V and J are TRBV28 and TRBJ2-3, with TRBD2 matching 9 bases. The CDR3 sequence is 16 residues long. CDR1 and CDR2 (germline): MDHEN, SYDVKM. V lost 5 bases, J lost 0 bases, and 6 bases stayed unmatched. The DNA of the CDR3 is TGTGCCAGCAGTGTTAGCGGGAGTGCGAGCACAGATACGCAGTATTTT. It yields the protein CASSVSGSASTDTQYF.

The chain uses TRBV6-5 and TRBJ1-6; possible D gene TRBD1, 6 bases. This CDR3 contains 14 residues. Germline V gene lookup returns CDR1 MNHEY and CDR2 SVGAGI. V was trimmed by 8 bases and J by 5 bases, leaving 13 bases between them. The CDR3 spells CASWTARNNSPLHF. The CDR3 DNA is TGTGCCAGCTGGACAGCAAGGAATAATTCACCCCTCCACTTT.

J is TRBJ1-6 and V is TRBV4-3; D might be TRBD1 (5 bases). V was clipped by 2 bases and J by 7 bases, with 18 bases between them. Germline V gene lookup returns CDR1 LGHNA and CDR2 YSLEER. The CDR3 has 17 amino acids. CDR3 sequence (DNA): TGCGCCAGCAGCCAAAATCTCAAACTCGCAGGGAATTCACCCCTCCACTTT. Amino acid sequence: CASSQNLKLAGNSPLHF.

V and J are TRBV10-3 and TRBJ2-5; D is perhaps TRBD2 (5 bases). This CDR3 spans 14 amino acids. In germline, CDR1 is ENHRY, CDR2 SYGVKD. V was cut by 0 bases and J by 5 bases, with 10 bases left in between. The CDR3 loop is CAISESNGGETQYF. The CDR3 DNA is TGTGCCATCAGTGAGTCGAACGGCGGGGAGACCCAGTACTTC.

This rearrangement joins TRBV28 to TRBJ1-6; D might be TRBD1 (6 bases). Per germline, CDR1 MDHEN and CDR2 SYDVKM. This CDR3 comprises 13 residues. Trimming pared 11 bases from V and 6 bases from J, leaving 14 bases between. CDR3 bases: TGTGCCTCGCGAGGGGGGGGTAATTCACCCCTCCACTTT. Protein sequence: CASRGGGNSPLHF.

This clone was detected once. V usage is TRBV7-3 and J usage is TRBJ2-1, with D maybe TRBD1 (6 bases). Trimming took 4 bases from V and 5 from J, leaving 9 bases between them. The CDR3 is 13 residues long. Germline V gives CDR1 SGHTA, CDR2 FQGTGA. CDR3: CASSSGQHNEQFF. The CDR3 nucleotides are TGTGCCAGCAGCTCCGGACAGCACAATGAGCAGTTCTTC.

The rearrangement joins TRBV4-3 to TRBJ2-7, with D hard to call. Germline assignment: CDR1 LGHNA and CDR2 YSLEER. This CDR3 is built from 17 residues. The ends were cut back, 0 bases at V and 7 bases at J, with 22 bases in the middle. The CDR3 coding sequence is TGCGCCAGCAGCCAAGATAAAGGAACCCTTCGACCGGAGGAGCAGTACTTC. Protein sequence: CASSQDKGTLRPEEQYF.

The chain has TRBV6-1 and TRBJ1-5, with D hard to call. Germline-derived CDR1 and CDR2 are MNHNS and SASEGT. With 5 bases removed from V and 0 bases from J, the gap between germline ends came to 5 bases. This CDR3 contains 13 residues. The CDR3 reads CASSFDSNQPQHF. The CDR3 region has the DNA TGTGCCAGCAGTTTCGATAGCAATCAGCCCCAGCATTTT.